This T cell receptor beta chain stems from a study of T-cell reconstitution after alpha-beta-depleted transplantation in children. This clonotype was observed at least ten times. The CDR3 loop spans 16 amino acids. Germline assignment: CDR1 LGHNT and CDR2 FRNRAP. V was cut by 3 bases and J by 7 bases, with 19 bases left in between. A TCRbeta library incorporating unique molecular identifiers was prepared. Using its own MiXCR run on the PCR reads, TCRdb lists one record per CDR3 protein. In the table there are over 100,000 distinct CDR3 sequences, about 6% of which are singletons. Sequenced material: PBMCs, mostly from graft donor cells, taken 60 days after TCRalphabeta/CD19-depleted stem cell transplant. V usage is TRBV12-5 and J usage is TRBJ1-5; D call uncertain. This TCR derives from a female patient between 2 and 10 years old who had a stem cell transplant for Fanconi anemia, so the T cells may come from the graft donor. DNA of the CDR3: TGTGCTAGTGGTTTCTGCCTTGAGGAACTGTGCCAGCCCCAGCATTTT. Amino acid sequence: CASGFCLEELCQPQHF.